This T cell receptor beta chain originates from a study of shared clonotypes between healthy human individuals. Study in general: The people who gave samples were two women and three men aged 18 to 49. Study-wide results and caveats: Blood alone was sampled, and tissue repertoires likely differ.

In the case of this clone: Its matching antigen is unknown.

Assay: immunoSEQ multiplex PCR; the TCRdb copy retains only in-frame clones and omits some. The table includes over 1.5 million clones, 98% detected once. CDR1 is SGHNT, CDR2 YYREEE, per germline (reference sequence). The CDR3 runs 15 residues. The V gene lost 5 bases and the J gene lost 2 bases, with 17 bases spanning the gap. Input material: naive CD4+ T cells sorted from blood. This sample's subset: CD45RA+ positively selected. This TCR came from a man aged 30 to 39 in good health. The chain joins TRBV5-4 to TRBJ2-7; D remains unclear. The CDR3 loop reads CASRPDTGSTYEQYF. The CDR3 DNA sequence: TGTGCCAGCAGGCCTGACACCGGGTCGACCTACGAGCAGTACTTC. The whole variable domain, remainder taken from reference TRBV5-4 and TRBJ2-7, is ETGVTQSPTHLIKTRGQQVTLRCSSQSGHNTVSWYQQALGQGPQFIFQYYREEENGRGNFPPRFSGLQFPNYSSELNVNALELDDSALYLCASRPDTGSTYEQYFGPGTRLTVT.